The 28 T cell receptor beta chains below all came from one sample that was sequenced in a study of molecular identifiers for immune sequencing clone quantification. MiXCR, applied by TCRdb to the PCR reads, yields one record per CDR3 protein. The table lists some 320,000 distinct CDR3 sequences, roughly a quarter of them singletons. Specimen: naive CD8+ T cells from blood, with Jurkat cell RNA spiked in. Subset here: FACS-sorted CD8+CD4-CCR7+CD45RA+ naive T cells. These receptors were obtained from a human donor in good health. Some libraries in this study had Jurkat cell RNA spiked in.

This clonotype was detected only once. This chain links TRBV19 with TRBJ2-4; a possible D gene is TRBD2 (6 bases). Trimming left V 11 bases short and J 1 base short, with 21 bases between. This CDR3 has 16 residues. CDR1 LNHDA and CDR2 SQIVND come from the germline V gene (reference sequence). The CDR3 loop is CAGIPTRGGAKNIQYF. CDR3 sequence (DNA): TGTGCCGGTATCCCAACCCGGGGAGGCGCCAAAAACATTCAGTACTTC.

This clonotype was observed a handful of times. This chain connects TRBV10-2 to TRBJ2-4; D unclear. With 4 bases removed from V and 10 bases from J, the gap between germline ends came to 8 bases. Looked up from germline, CDR1 is WSHSY and CDR2 is SAAADI. The CDR3 consists of 11 residues. CDR3 DNA sequence: TGCGCCAGCAGTGGGGCTGATATTCAGTACTTC. The encoded protein is CASSGADIQYF.

This chain uses TRBV30 with TRBJ2-7, with TRBD1 matching 9 bases. The germline V gene encodes CDR1 GTSNPN and CDR2 SVGIG (reference sequence). The CDR3 runs 11 residues. The CDR3 coding sequence is TGTGCTGAGGGACAGGGAGGGGAGCAGTACTTC. Its translation: CAEGQGGEQYF.

Of note for this clonotype: A much larger clone sits a single nucleotide away, making a read error possible. The CDR3 protein is CASRGGLQEPQYF. DNA of the CDR3: TGTGCCAGCAGGGGGGGGCTCCAGGAGCCCCAGTACTTC. The gene calls are TRBV7-9 and TRBJ2-5, with D tentatively TRBD2 (7 bases). The ends were cut back, 6 bases at V and 9 bases at J, with 17 bases in the middle. The germline gives CDR1 SEHNR, CDR2 FQNEAQ (reference sequence). CDR3 length equals 13 residues.

A note on this clonotype: This may arise from a read error, as a much more abundant clone is one base away. The chain combines TRBV29-1 with TRBJ2-1, with unresolved D. CDR1 and CDR2 from the germline V gene are SQVTM and ANQGSEA. The CDR3 runs to 11 residues. This chain's CDR3 is CGVRRNNEQFF. CDR3 DNA sequence: TGCGGCGTTCGCAGGAACAATGAGCAGTTCTTC.

This clonotype was observed many times. The chain carries TRBV29-1 and TRBJ2-3; D not resolved. The germline V gene encodes CDR1 SQVTM and CDR2 ANQGSEA. The CDR3 runs to 12 residues. V dropped 0 bases and J dropped 5 bases, with 6 bases sitting between them. The CDR3 DNA reads as TGCAGCGTTGAAGAGGTTTTAGATACGCAGTATTTT. Its translation is CSVEEVLDTQYF.

This clonotype was recorded once. A read error may produce the germline difference seen at one junction end. The V and J genes are TRBV25-1 and TRBJ2-1; TRBD1 aligns across 7 bases. CDR3 length: 18 amino acids. Germline V lookup: CDR1 MGHDK, CDR2 SYGVNS. CDR3 residues: CAGSERGLRRGGYNEQFF. The CDR3 DNA reads as TGTGCCGGCAGTGAAAGGGGGCTGCGCCGAGGAGGATACAATGAGCAGTTCTTC.

This clonotype showed up many times. The chain has TRBV7-9 and TRBJ2-7; D remains unclear. The CDR3 length is 11 residues. The V gene's germline CDR1 is SEHNR and CDR2 FQNEAQ (reference sequence). The ends were cut back, 6 bases at V and 12 bases at J, with 15 bases in the middle. For the CDR3, the DNA is TGTGCCAGCAGTTTGGGTTTAGACCCGTACTTC. The encoded protein is CASSLGLDPYF.

There are many counts of this clonotype. This rearrangement joins TRBV29-1 to TRBJ2-7; 7 bases align to TRBD2. The CDR3 extends over 16 amino acids. V lost 7 bases to trimming and J lost 0 bases; unmatched junction nucleotides: 15. CDR1 and CDR2 from the germline V gene are SQVTM and ANQGSEA. CDR3 DNA: TGCAGCGCCCGCGGGGGTACGAACATGAGCTCCTACGAGCAGTACTTC. Its translation: CSARGGTNMSSYEQYF.

The chain is built from TRBV4-1 and TRBJ2-2, with D possibly matching TRBD1 (5 bases). This CDR3 has 14 residues. Germline CDR1 MGHRA, CDR2 YSYEKL. Trimming cost V 4 bases and J 4 bases, with 10 bases left between them. This CDR3 is CASSPGFGTGELFF. CDR3 nucleotides: TGCGCCAGCAGCCCAGGGTTCGGCACCGGGGAGCTGTTTTTT.

This chain links TRBV19 with TRBJ2-4; TRBD2 matches at 15 bases. CDR3 length equals 17 residues. Germline V gene data show CDR1 as LNHDA and CDR2 as SQIVND (reference sequence). V trimming: 1 base; J trimming: 6 bases; junction bases outside the gene matches: 4. DNA for the CDR3: TGTGCCAGTAGTATAGTAGGGACTAGCGGGGGGATAAACATTCAGTACTTC. Encoded protein: CASSIVGTSGGINIQYF.

The rearrangement joins TRBV20-1 to TRBJ2-7; 9 nucleotides line up with TRBD1. The ends lost 6 bases at V and 2 bases at J; junction bases unmatched: 5. Germline V lookup: CDR1 DFQATT, CDR2 SNEGSKA (reference sequence). The CDR3 sequence is 13 residues long. The CDR3 reads CSAAGTGTYEQYF. As DNA, the CDR3 is TGCAGTGCGGCAGGGACAGGGACCTACGAGCAGTACTTC.

As regards this clonotype: This may be a read error, as it is one base from a much larger clone. The conserved closing phenylalanine or tryptophan is absent in this CDR3, likely reflecting a read error. This chain uses TRBV27 with TRBJ1-1; TRBD1 is a possible D gene (5 bases). CDR1 MNHEY and CDR2 SMNVEV come from the germline V gene (reference sequence). CDR3 length: 13 residues. V lost 5 bases, J lost 10 bases, and 17 bases lay in between. CDR3 in DNA: TGTGCCAGCAGTGCCCAGGGTTCGTCCGTAGCTTTCTTA. Translated, it gives CASSAQGSSVAFL.

The sample holds a few counts of this clonotype. This chain connects TRBV6-6 to TRBJ2-7; D is uncertain. Germline values: CDR1 MNHNY, CDR2 SVGAGI (reference sequence). Deletions cut 2 bases from V and 1 base from J, with 3 bases between. CDR3 length equals 12 residues. CDR3 region: CASSYRSYEQYF. The DNA of the CDR3 is TGTGCCAGCAGTTACCGTTCCTACGAGCAGTACTTC.

This clonotype was detected only a few times. The rearrangement joins TRBV6-2 or TRBV6-3 to TRBJ2-7, with D perhaps matching TRBD2 (6 bases). CDR3 length: 12 residues. Trimming shortened V by 2 bases and J by 11 bases, and 13 bases separated the two germline ends. Germline CDR1 MNHEY, CDR2 SVGEGT. CDR3 protein: CASSYGLLAKYF. The CDR3 DNA reads as TGTGCCAGCAGTTACGGGTTGCTAGCGAAGTACTTC.

This rearrangement joins TRBV2 to TRBJ2-7; tentative D call: TRBD2 (5 bases). The CDR3 is made up of 15 amino acids. Looked up from germline, CDR1 is SNHLY and CDR2 is FYNNEI. Deletions cut 10 bases from V and 3 bases from J, with 22 bases between. The CDR3 is CATTSGNQPLYEQYF. Written as DNA, the CDR3 is TGTGCCACCACGTCGGGGAACCAACCCCTCTACGAGCAGTACTTC.

The V call is TRBV7-8, the J call TRBJ2-1, with 8 positions matching TRBD1. The CDR3 is 15 amino acids. CDR1 is SGHVS and CDR2 is FQNEAQ in the germline V gene. The V gene end was trimmed by 4 bases and the J gene end by 4 bases; junction bases not matched to a gene: 6. The CDR3 reads CASSSWTGKYNEQFF. The CDR3 nucleotides read TGTGCCAGCAGCTCTTGGACAGGGAAATACAATGAGCAGTTCTTC.

On this clonotype: A much larger clone is a single base away; this may be a read error. The chain combines TRBV20-1 with TRBJ2-7; possible D gene TRBD1, 5 bases. V dropped 5 bases and J dropped 0 bases, with 14 bases sitting between them. Germline V gives CDR1 DFQATT, CDR2 SNEGSKA (reference sequence). CDR3 length equals 14 residues. CDR3 residues: CSAQWTHNSYEQYF. In DNA form, the CDR3 reads TGCAGTGCTCAATGGACACATAACTCCTACGAGCAGTACTTC.

The V gene is TRBV19, the J gene TRBJ2-4, with 7 bases aligning to TRBD1. This CDR3 is built from 17 residues. The V gene's germline CDR1 is LNHDA and CDR2 SQIVND (reference sequence). V shed 8 bases, J shed 5 bases, and the junction held 18 bases outside the gene matches. CDR3 DNA sequence: TGTGCCAGTGAGGGGGCGCCCGGTCTTATTAGGGAAAACATTCAGTACTTC. This gives the protein CASEGAPGLIRENIQYF.

Concerning this clonotype: A much larger clonotype is one base distant, so this may be a read error. The genes are TRBV20-1 and TRBJ2-3; 7 bases match TRBD2. The V gene's germline CDR1 is DFQATT and CDR2 SNEGSKA (reference sequence). The CDR3 loop spans 13 amino acids. Trimming took 3 bases from V and 8 from J; bases not matched to a gene: 8. CDR3 protein: CSARVAGQATQYF. For the CDR3, the DNA is TGCAGTGCTAGGGTAGCGGGCCAGGCTACGCAGTATTTT.

Remarks on this clonotype: It may be a read error: a sequence one base away is much more abundant. The chain joins TRBV9 to TRBJ2-2; no reliable D call. The CDR3 has 14 residues. V was trimmed by 0 bases and J by 5 bases, leaving 8 bases between them. Looked up from germline, CDR1 is SGDLS and CDR2 is YYNGEE. CDR3 loop: CASSVVIVTGELFF. The CDR3 DNA sequence: TGTGCCAGCAGCGTAGTGATTGTGACCGGGGAGCTGTTTTTT.

This clonotype has ten or more counts. The chain combines TRBV20-1 with TRBJ2-3; no firm D call. The CDR3 spans 12 residues. Per the germline V gene, CDR1 is DFQATT and CDR2 is SNEGSKA (reference sequence). V lost 3 bases and J 2 bases, leaving 6 bases between the germline ends. For the CDR3, the DNA is TGCAGTGCTAGTTTCCTCACAGATACGCAGTATTTT. As protein: CSASFLTDTQYF.

Concerning this clonotype itself: One junction end does not reproduce the germline sequence, and a read error may be involved. The chain joins TRBV6-2 or TRBV6-3 to TRBJ2-3, with D uncertain. The germline gives CDR1 MNHEY, CDR2 SVGEGT. There are 16 residues in the CDR3. The DNA of the CDR3 is TGTGCCAGCAGTTACTCCGCCATCCCCCGCACAGATACGCCGTATTTT. Its translation is CASSYSAIPRTDTPYF.

Many counts were recorded for this clonotype. The rearrangement joins TRBV19 to TRBJ2-7; D call uncertain. The V end was cut by 11 bases, the J end by 1 base, with 15 bases between. The CDR3 extends over 13 amino acids. Germline loops: CDR1 LNHDA, CDR2 SQIVND (reference sequence). In nucleotides, the CDR3 is TGTGCCTGTGCCCCAGGCGTGTCCTACGAGCAGTACTTC. Translated, it gives CACAPGVSYEQYF.

On this clonotype: The conserved phenylalanine or tryptophan normally closing the CDR3 is absent here, so this likely arose from a read error. This sequence joins TRBV20-1 and TRBJ1-5, with a tentative D call TRBD1 (6 bases). From germline, CDR1 is DFQATT and CDR2 SNEGSKA (reference sequence). Trimming shortened V by 0 bases and J by 6 bases, and 24 bases separated the two germline ends. This CDR3 comprises 18 residues. CDR3 sequence: CSARERWGTGRGVQPQHL. CDR3 coding DNA: TGCAGTGCTAGAGAGAGGTGGGGGACTGGCAGGGGCGTTCAGCCCCAGCATTTG.

This clonotype was observed a few times. J is TRBJ2-3 and V is TRBV6-2 or TRBV6-3, with TRBD2 matching over 10 bases. The junction had 3 bases not matched to a gene; V was cut back by 2 bases and J by 1 base. Germline V gene data show CDR1 as MNHEY and CDR2 as SVGEGT. The CDR3 has 16 residues. The CDR3 DNA follows: TGTGCCAGCAGTTACGTGCTAGCGGGGGGCACAGATACGCAGTATTTT. Amino acids: CASSYVLAGGTDTQYF.

This clonotype was counted between two and nine times. The chain combines TRBV6-2 or TRBV6-3 with TRBJ2-4; no firm D call. Trimming took off 4 bases at V and 0 bases at J, with 4 bases between the two ends. This CDR3 has 13 residues. Germline V gene data show CDR1 as MNHEY and CDR2 as SVGEGT. CDR3: CASSLRAKNIQYF. The CDR3, as DNA: TGTGCCAGCAGTTTGCGAGCCAAAAACATTCAGTACTTC.

This clonotype was detected only a few times. The rearrangement joins TRBV7-6 to TRBJ2-2; D tentatively fits TRBD1 or TRBD2 (5 bases each). The CDR3 runs to 14 residues. The V gene lost 1 base and the J gene lost 6 bases, with 9 bases spanning the gap. Germline values: CDR1 SGHVS, CDR2 FNYEAQ. CDR3 residues: CASSLGGGPGELFF. As DNA, the CDR3 is TGTGCCAGCAGCTTAGGTGGGGGTCCCGGGGAGCTGTTTTTT.